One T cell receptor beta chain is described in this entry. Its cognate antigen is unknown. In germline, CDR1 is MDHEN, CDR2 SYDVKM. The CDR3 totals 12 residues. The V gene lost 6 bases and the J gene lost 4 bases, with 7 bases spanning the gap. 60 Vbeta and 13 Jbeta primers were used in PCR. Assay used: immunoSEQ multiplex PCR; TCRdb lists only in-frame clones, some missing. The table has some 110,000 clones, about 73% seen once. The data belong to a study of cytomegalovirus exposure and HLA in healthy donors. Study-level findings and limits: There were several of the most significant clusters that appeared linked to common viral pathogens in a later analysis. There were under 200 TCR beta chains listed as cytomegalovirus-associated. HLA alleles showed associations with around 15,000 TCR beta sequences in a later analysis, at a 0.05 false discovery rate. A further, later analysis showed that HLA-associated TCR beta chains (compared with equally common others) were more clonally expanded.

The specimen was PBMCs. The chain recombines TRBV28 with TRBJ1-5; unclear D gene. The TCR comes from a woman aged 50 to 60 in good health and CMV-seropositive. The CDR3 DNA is TGTGCCAGCAGCCTAAATAATCAGCCCCAGCATTTT. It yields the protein CASSLNNQPQHF.